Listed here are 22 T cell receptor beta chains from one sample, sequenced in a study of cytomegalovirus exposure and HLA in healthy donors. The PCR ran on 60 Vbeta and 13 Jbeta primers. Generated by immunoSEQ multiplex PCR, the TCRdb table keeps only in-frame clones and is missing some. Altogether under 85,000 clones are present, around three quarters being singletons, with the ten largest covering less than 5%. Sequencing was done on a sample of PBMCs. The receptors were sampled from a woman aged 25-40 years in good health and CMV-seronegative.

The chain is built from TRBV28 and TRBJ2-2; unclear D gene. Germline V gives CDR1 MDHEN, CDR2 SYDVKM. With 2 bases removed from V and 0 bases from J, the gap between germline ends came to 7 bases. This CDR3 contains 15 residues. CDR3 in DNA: TGTGCCAGCAGTTTAGGCACCCCGAACACCGGGGAGCTGTTTTTT. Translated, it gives CASSLGTPNTGELFF. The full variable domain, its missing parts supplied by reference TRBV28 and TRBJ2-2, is DVKVTQSSRYLVKRTGEKVFLECVQDMDHENMFWYRQDPGLGLRLIYFSYDVKMKEKGDIPEGYSVSREKKERFSLILESASTNQTSMYLCASSLGTPNTGELFFGEGSRLTVL.

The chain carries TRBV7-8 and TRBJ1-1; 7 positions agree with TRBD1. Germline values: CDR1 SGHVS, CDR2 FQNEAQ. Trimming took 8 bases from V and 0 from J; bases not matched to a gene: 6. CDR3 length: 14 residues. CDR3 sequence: CASGRDRVNTEAFF. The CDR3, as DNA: TGTGCCAGCGGGCGAGACAGGGTGAACACTGAAGCTTTCTTT.

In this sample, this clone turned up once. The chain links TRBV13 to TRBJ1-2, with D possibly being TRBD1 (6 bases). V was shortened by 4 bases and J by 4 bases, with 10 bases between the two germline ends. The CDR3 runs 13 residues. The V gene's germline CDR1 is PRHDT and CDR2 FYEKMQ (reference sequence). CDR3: CASSSQGSYGYTF. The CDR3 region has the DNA TGTGCCAGCAGCTCACAGGGATCCTATGGCTACACCTTC.

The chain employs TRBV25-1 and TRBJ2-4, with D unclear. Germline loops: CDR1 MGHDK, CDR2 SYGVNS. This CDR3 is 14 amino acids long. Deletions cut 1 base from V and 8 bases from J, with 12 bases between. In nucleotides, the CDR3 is TGTGCCAGCAGTGAATTAGGTGGGCCTGACATTCAGTACTTC. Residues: CASSELGGPDIQYF.

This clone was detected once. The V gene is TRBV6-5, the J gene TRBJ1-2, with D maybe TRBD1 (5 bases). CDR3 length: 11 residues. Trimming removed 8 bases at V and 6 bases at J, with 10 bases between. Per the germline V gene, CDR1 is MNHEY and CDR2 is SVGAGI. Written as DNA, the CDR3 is TGTGCCAGCGGGGGGGTCGATGGCTACACCTTC. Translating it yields CASGGVDGYTF.

CDR3 in DNA: TGTGCCTGGAGTCGGCAGACAGGGGGAGGAGGCTACACCTTC. Protein: CAWSRQTGGGGYTF. This chain joins TRBV30 and TRBJ1-2; 9 positions agree with TRBD1. Trimming removed 2 bases from V and 8 bases from J; junction bases left unmatched: 9. Germline lookup yields CDR1 GTSNPN and CDR2 SVGIG (reference sequence). There are 14 residues in the CDR3.

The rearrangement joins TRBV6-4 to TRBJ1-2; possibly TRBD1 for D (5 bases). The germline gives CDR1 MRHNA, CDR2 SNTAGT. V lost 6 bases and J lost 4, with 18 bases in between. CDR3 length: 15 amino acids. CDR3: CASREVGVSLYGYTF. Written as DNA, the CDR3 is TGTGCCAGCAGAGAAGTAGGGGTAAGCCTCTATGGCTACACCTTC.

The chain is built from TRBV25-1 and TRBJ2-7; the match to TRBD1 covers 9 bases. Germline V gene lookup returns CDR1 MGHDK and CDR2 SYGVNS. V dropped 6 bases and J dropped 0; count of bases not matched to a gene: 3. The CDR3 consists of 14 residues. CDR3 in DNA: TGTGCCAGCAGCCGGACAGGGGTCTCCTACGAGCAGTACTTC. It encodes CASSRTGVSYEQYF.

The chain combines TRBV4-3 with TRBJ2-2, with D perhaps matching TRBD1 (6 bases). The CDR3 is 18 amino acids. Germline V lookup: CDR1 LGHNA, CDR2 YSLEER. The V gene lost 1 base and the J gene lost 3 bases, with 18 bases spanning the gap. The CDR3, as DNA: TGCGCCAGCAGCCAAGGTGGGGCAGGGGAACTATACACCGGGGAGCTGTTTTTT. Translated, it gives CASSQGGAGELYTGELFF.

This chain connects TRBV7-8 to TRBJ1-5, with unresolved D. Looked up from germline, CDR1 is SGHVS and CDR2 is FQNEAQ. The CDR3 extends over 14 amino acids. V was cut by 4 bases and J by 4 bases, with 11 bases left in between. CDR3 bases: TGTGCCAGCAGCTCTACGGACTTAAATCAGCCCCAGCATTTT. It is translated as CASSSTDLNQPQHF. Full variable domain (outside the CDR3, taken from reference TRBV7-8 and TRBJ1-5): GAGVSQSPRYKVAKRGQDVALRCDPISGHVSLFWYQQALGQGPEFLTYFQNEAQLDKSGLPSDRFFAERPEGSVSTLKIQRTQQEDSAVYLCASSSTDLNQPQHFGDGTRLSIL.

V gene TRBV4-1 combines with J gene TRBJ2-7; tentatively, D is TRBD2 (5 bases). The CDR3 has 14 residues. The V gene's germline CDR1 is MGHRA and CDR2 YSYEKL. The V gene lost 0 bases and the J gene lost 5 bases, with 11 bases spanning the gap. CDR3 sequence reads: CASSQDRGRDEQYF. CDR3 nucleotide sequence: TGCGCCAGCAGCCAAGATCGGGGAAGGGACGAGCAGTACTTC.

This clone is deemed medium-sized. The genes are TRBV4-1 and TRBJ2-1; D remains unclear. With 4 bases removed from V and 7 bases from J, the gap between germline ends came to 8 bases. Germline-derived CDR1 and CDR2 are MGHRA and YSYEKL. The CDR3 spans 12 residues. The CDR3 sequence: CASSRFSNEQFF. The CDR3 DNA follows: TGCGCCAGCAGCCGTTTCAGTAATGAGCAGTTCTTC.

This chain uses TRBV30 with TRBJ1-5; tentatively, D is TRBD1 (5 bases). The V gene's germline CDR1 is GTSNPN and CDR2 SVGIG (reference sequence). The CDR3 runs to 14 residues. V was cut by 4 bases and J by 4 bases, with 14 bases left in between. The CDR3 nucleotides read TGTGCCTGGACCGCAGGGTTTGGGAATCAGCCCCAGCATTTT. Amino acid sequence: CAWTAGFGNQPQHF. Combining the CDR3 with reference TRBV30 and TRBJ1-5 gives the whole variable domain SQTIHQWPATLVQPVGSPLSLECTVEGTSNPNLYWYRQAAGRGLQLLFYSVGIGQISSEVPQNLSASRPQDRQFILSSKKLLLSDSGFYLCAWTAGFGNQPQHFGDGTRLSIL.

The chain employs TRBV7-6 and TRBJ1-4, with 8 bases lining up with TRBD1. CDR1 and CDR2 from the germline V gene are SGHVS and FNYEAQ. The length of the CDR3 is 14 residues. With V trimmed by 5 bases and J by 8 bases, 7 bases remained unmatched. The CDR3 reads CASSAGQAGEKLFF. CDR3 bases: TGTGCCAGCAGCGCGGGACAGGCAGGCGAAAAACTGTTTTTT.

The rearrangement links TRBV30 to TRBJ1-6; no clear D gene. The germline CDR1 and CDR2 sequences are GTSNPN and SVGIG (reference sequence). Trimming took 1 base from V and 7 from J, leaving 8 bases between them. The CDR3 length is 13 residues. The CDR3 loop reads CAWSGSSNSPLHF. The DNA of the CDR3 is TGTGCCTGGAGTGGTAGCTCAAATTCACCCCTCCACTTT.

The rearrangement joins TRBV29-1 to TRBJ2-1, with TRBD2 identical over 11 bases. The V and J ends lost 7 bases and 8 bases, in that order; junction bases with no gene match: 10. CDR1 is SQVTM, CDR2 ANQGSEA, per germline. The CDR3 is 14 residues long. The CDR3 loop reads CSASGTSGLYEQFF. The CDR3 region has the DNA TGCAGCGCCTCCGGGACTAGCGGATTGTATGAGCAGTTCTTC.

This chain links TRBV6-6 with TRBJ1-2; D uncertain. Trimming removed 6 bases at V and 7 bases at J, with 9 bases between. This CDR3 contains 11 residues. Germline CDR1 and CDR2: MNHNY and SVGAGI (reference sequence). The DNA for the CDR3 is TGTGCCAGCAGCTCGAGGCTTGGCTACACCTTC. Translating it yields CASSSRLGYTF.

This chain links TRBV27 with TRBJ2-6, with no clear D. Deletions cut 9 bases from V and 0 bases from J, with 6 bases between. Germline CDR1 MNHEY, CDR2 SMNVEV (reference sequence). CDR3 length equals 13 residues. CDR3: CASYSSGANVLTF. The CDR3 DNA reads TGTGCCAGTTACAGCTCTGGGGCCAACGTCCTGACTTTC.

The CDR3 is CASSRSTGGNEQFF. CDR3 DNA sequence: TGCGCCAGCAGCCGTTCAACAGGGGGCAATGAGCAGTTCTTC. The chain employs TRBV5-1 and TRBJ2-1; 8 positions match TRBD1. The V gene end was trimmed by 4 bases and the J gene end by 6 bases; junction bases not matched to a gene: 6. The CDR3 is 14 residues long. CDR1 SGHRS and CDR2 YFSETQ come from the germline V gene. Variable domain in full (rest from reference TRBV5-1 and TRBJ2-1): KAGVTQTPRYLIKTRGQQVTLSCSPISGHRSVSWYQQTPGQGLQFLFEYFSETQRNKGNFPGRFSGRQFSNSRSEMNVSTLELGDSALYLCASSRSTGGNEQFFGPGTRLTVL.

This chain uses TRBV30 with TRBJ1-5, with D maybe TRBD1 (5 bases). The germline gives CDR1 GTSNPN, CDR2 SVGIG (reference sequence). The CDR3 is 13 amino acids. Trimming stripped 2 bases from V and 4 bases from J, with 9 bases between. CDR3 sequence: CAWSPQANQPQHF. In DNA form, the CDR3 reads TGTGCCTGGAGTCCACAGGCAAATCAGCCCCAGCATTTT.

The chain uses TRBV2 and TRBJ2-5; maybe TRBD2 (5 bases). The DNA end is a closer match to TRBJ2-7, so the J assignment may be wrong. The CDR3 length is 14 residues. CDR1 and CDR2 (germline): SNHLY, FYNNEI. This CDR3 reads CASSEMSGPYEQYF. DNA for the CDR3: TGTGCCAGCAGTGAAATGAGCGGACCCTACGAGCAGTACTTC.

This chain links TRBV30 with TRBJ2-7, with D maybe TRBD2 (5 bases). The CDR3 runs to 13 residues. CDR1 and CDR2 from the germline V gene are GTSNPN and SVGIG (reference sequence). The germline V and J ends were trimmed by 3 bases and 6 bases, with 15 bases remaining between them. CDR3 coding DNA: TGTGCCTGGAGAACGTTAGGGAGCGGCGAGCAGTACTTC. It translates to CAWRTLGSGEQYF. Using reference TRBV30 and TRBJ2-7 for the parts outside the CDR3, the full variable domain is SQTIHQWPATLVQPVGSPLSLECTVEGTSNPNLYWYRQAAGRGLQLLFYSVGIGQISSEVPQNLSASRPQDRQFILSSKKLLLSDSGFYLCAWRTLGSGEQYFGPGTRLTVT.